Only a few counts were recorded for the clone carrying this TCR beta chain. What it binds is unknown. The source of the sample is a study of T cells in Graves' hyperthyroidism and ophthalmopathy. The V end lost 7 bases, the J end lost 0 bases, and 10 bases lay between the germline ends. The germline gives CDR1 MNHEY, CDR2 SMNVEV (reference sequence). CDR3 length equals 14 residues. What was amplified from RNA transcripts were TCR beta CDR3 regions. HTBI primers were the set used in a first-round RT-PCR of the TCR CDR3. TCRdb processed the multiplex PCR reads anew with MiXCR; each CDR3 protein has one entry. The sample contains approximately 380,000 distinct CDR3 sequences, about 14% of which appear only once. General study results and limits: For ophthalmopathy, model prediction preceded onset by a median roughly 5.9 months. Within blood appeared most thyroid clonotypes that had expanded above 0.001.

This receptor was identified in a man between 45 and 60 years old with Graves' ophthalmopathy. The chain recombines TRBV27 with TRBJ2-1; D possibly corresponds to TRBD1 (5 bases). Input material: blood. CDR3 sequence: CASKAQGSYNEQFF. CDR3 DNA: TGTGCCAGCAAGGCGCAGGGCTCCTACAATGAGCAGTTCTTC.